This T cell receptor beta chain was sequenced for a study of early stage breast cancer tumors. At the level of the study: Among around 12 ER+/PR+/HER2- tumors, eight were ductal, four lobular.

The length of the CDR3 is 15 residues. Germline CDR1 and CDR2: SNHLY and FYNNEI. Trimming pared 6 bases from V and 2 bases from J, leaving 11 bases between. This table comes from immunoSEQ multiplex PCR, and its TCRdb copy is limited to in-frame clones, with some not included. Among more than 55,000 clones listed, 65% to 85% were seen once. This clone is a singleton in its sample. V is TRBV2 and J is TRBJ2-6, with D tentatively TRBD1 (6 bases). The sequenced sample consisted of blood. The sequence was obtained from a person aged 40-50 years with breast cancer. The CDR3 protein is CASRLTGPGANVLTF. CDR3 nucleotide sequence: TGTGCCAGCAGACTAACAGGGCCTGGGGCCAACGTCCTGACTTTC.